This TCR beta chain was found in a study of blood T cell repertoires in COVID-19 (dated by TCRdb to 2018 to 2021). Regarding the research as a whole: The collaborator samples originated in the United States, Italy and Spain and spanned the acute and convalescent phases of COVID-19. Where HLA class I and class II types were available, the types were taken from metadata supplied by the sample provider, not from assay-based typing. The prospective study material was composed of cDNA or gDNA derived from T cells, B-cell-depleted T cells, or PBMCs. Nearly every sample came with metadata listing a de-identified subject ID, COVID-19 status, age in years and sex. The samples were drawn from the first 160 participants of the ongoing ImmuneRACE study and from roughly 1,300 subjects provided by 6 global collaborators. The repertoires were released in a freely available public database intended as a resource for research on the immune response to SARS-CoV-2. The dataset comprised deeply sampled blood TCRbeta repertoires from subjects exposed to, actively infected with, or recovered from COVID-19. Overall results and qualifications from the work: Clinical and demographic metadata were provided uncurated, with the amount varying by source and participant.

One collaborating source in Seattle enrolled patients while the patients were actively infected and followed the patients over time throughout the course of disease. The collaborating institutions used their own protocols to collect whole blood in K2EDTA tubes. For TCRbeta analysis, collaborators shipped samples as frozen whole blood, isolated PBMCs, or DNA extracted from either of those sample types. The immunoSEQ Assay, a bias-controlled multiplex PCR, was used to amplify TCRbeta CDR3 regions from genomic DNA. Turning to the authors' computational methods: The number of nucleated cells in each sample was estimated from the amplification of reference gene primers within the assay. Sequence reads were collapsed and filtered to measure the absolute abundance of every unique TCRbeta CDR3 rearrangement. Productive Simpson clonality was computed per sample as the square root of Simpson's diversity index over productive rearrangements. Here the immuneACCESS table is served through TCRdb, limited to in-frame sequences with V and J called. Missing clones are a known gap in these copies; in checked studies unresolved V genes cover under half, and the rest lacks a known reason. V, J and clone size are taken as reported in that table, and D and trimming were inferred from the DNA itself. Within this sample are around 290,000 clones, with roughly 92% of them counted one time only. The ten largest account for around 2.2% of the sample.

From cysteine to phenylalanine, the CDR3 is 16 amino acids long. The CDR3 DNA has 48 bases and is translated from base 1. Trimming takes 4 bases off V and 0 bases off J; junction bases not matched to a gene: 8. The germline V gene (reference sequence) gives CDR1 as LNHDA and CDR2 as SQIVND. As regards this clone: Its antigen target is currently unknown. No per-base quality is available; no much larger clone lies one base away.

What was sequenced was peripheral blood. This clonotype was sampled from a woman aged 25 to 45 with COVID-19, enrolled during active disease. The V and J genes are TRBV19 and TRBJ1-1; 7 bases in between match TRBD1. The CDR3 reads CASSNDRVALNTEAFF. The nucleotide sequence reads TGTGCCAGTAGTAATGACAGGGTTGCACTGAACACTGAAGCTTTCTTT. This CDR3, with the reference TRBV19 and TRBJ1-1 proteins standing in past its ends, gives the full variable domain DGGITQSPKYLFRKEGQNVTLSCEQNLNHDAMYWYRQDPGQGLRLIYYSQIVNDFQKGDIAEGYSVSREKKESFPLTVTSAQKNPTAFYLCASSNDRVALNTEAFFGQGTRLTVV.